The next 31 T cell receptor beta chains were all read from a single sample in a study of tumor-infiltrating lymphocytes in primary liver carcinoma. From 400 to 550 ng total RNA, TCR beta cDNA was generated with a primer in the constant region. Nested multiplex PCR, run for three rounds with slightly modified ARM-PCR, yielded TCR beta libraries. The first two PCR rounds used TRBV1-TRBV30 forward primers with a C-beta reverse primer, roughly 10 cycles each. TCRdb recomputed calls from the multiplex PCR reads with MiXCR, one row per CDR3 protein. Here the sample spans fewer than 250,000 distinct CDR3 sequences, around four fifths being singletons. Investigators took RNA and DNA out together from 20-30 mg of unsorted bulk tissue. The sequenced material came from tumor tissue from primary liver carcinoma. The receptors originated from a man in his forties with primary liver carcinoma and hepatitis B virus infection.

Of note for this clonotype: In this CDR3 the conserved last residue, phenylalanine or tryptophan, is missing, so a read error is likely. The CDR3 region is CASSLLAYTQYI. The CDR3, as DNA: TGTGCCAGCAGTCTTCTAGCATATACGCAGTATATT. The chain has TRBV6-2 or TRBV6-3 and TRBJ2-3; a possible D gene is TRBD2 (5 bases). The CDR3 contains 12 residues. V was trimmed by 5 bases and J by 7 bases, leaving 10 bases between them. CDR1 MNHEY and CDR2 SVGEGT come from the germline V gene.

This clonotype was counted ten times or more. V gene TRBV4-1 combines with J gene TRBJ2-3; 8 bases are a match to TRBD2. CDR1 and CDR2 (germline): MGHRA, YSYEKL. J lost 1 base, V lost 8 bases, and 5 bases had no gene match. This CDR3 has 14 amino acids. CDR3 coding DNA: TGCGCCAGCGGGAGGCGGGAGGGCACAGATACGCAGTATTTT. Protein: CASGRREGTDTQYF.

In this sample, this clonotype turned up a few times. This may come from a read error, since a much larger clone is one base off. The J gene is TRBJ2-2, the V gene TRBV18; possibly TRBD2 for D (5 bases). Germline lookup yields CDR1 KGHSH and CDR2 LQKENI. CDR3 length equals 13 residues. CDR3 sequence reads: CASREAYTGELLF. In nucleotides, the CDR3 is TGTGCCAGTCGGGAAGCGTACACCGGGGAGCTGTTATTT.

The chain joins TRBV29-1 to TRBJ2-1, with 7 bases identical to TRBD2. Losses at the gene ends were 7 bases for V and 4 bases for J; bases not matched to a gene: 10. This CDR3 is 14 amino acids long. The germline V gene encodes CDR1 SQVTM and CDR2 ANQGSEA. CDR3: CSDPLAARYNEQFF. The CDR3 nucleotides read TGCAGCGATCCCCTAGCGGCACGATACAATGAGCAGTTCTTC.

The chain couples TRBV5-6 to TRBJ1-5; D is perhaps TRBD1 (6 bases). In germline, CDR1 is SGHDT, CDR2 YYEEEE. CDR3 length: 15 residues. V was cut by 4 bases and J by 0 bases, with 11 bases left in between. The chain's CDR3 is CASSHRTDSNQPQHF. CDR3 DNA: TGTGCCAGCAGCCACCGGACAGATAGCAATCAGCCCCAGCATTTT.

Notes on this clonotype: Just one base apart from a much larger clone, this may be a read error. The chain is built from TRBV10-3 and TRBJ1-6, with D perhaps TRBD1 (5 bases). This CDR3 comprises 12 residues. Per the germline V gene, CDR1 is ENHRY and CDR2 is SYGVKD. The CDR3 is CAISRGDSTLHF. The CDR3 DNA reads TGTGCCATCAGTCGGGGGGATTCAACCCTCCACTTT.

Details on this clonotype: Germline and junction disagree at one end, which may indicate a read error. V is TRBV10-2 and J is TRBJ2-3; TRBD2 is a possible D gene (5 bases). The germline V gene encodes CDR1 WSHSY and CDR2 SAAADI. This CDR3 comprises 16 residues. This chain's CDR3 is CVSSVGLPRNTDTQYF. CDR3 DNA: TGCGTCAGCAGTGTTGGACTCCCGAGAAACACAGATACACAGTATTTT.

This sequence joins TRBV4-3 and TRBJ2-2; 8 nucleotides agree with TRBD2. CDR3 length: 18 amino acids. Germline lookup yields CDR1 LGHNA and CDR2 YSLEER. V trimming: 2 bases; J trimming: 1 base; junction bases outside the gene matches: 9. CDR3 region: CASSQNTSGHKNTGELFF. CDR3 nucleotides: TGCGCCAGCAGCCAAAACACTAGCGGACATAAGAACACCGGGGAGCTGTTTTTT.

Many counts were recorded for this clonotype. This rearrangement joins TRBV6-2 or TRBV6-3 to TRBJ2-1, with 12 bases fitting TRBD2. CDR1 MNHEY and CDR2 SVGEGT come from the germline V gene. V shed 2 bases and J 10 bases; nucleotides not matched to a gene: 3. The CDR3 has 14 amino acids. The CDR3 DNA reads as TGTGCCAGCAGTTACCGGACTAGCGGGGAGGAGCAGTTCTTC. This translates into CASSYRTSGEEQFF.

A remark on this clonotype: A read error may account for a junction end that differs from germline. The V gene is TRBV10-3, the J gene TRBJ1-1, with D tentatively TRBD1 (6 bases). The CDR3 has 14 amino acids. CDR1 is ENHRY, CDR2 SYGVKD, per germline. The CDR3: CAISGQRLNTEVFF. The DNA of the CDR3 is TGTGCCATCAGCGGACAGCGTCTGAATACTGAAGTTTTCTTT.

Remarks on this clonotype: Compared with germline, one end of the junction differs, possibly owing to a read error. V gene TRBV12-3 or TRBV12-4 combines with J gene TRBJ1-5; D possibly corresponds to TRBD1 (5 bases). The CDR3 runs to 15 residues. CDR3 coding DNA: TGTGCCAGCACGCGGGGCACCGCAATATATAAGCCCCAGCATTTC. This gives the protein CASTRGTAIYKPQHF.

With respect to this clonotype: This may arise from a read error, as a much more abundant clone is one base away. J is TRBJ2-7 and V is TRBV28; D remains ambiguous. Germline CDR1 MDHEN, CDR2 SYDVKM. V lost 6 bases, J lost 7 bases, and 28 bases lay in between. There are 17 residues in the CDR3. CDR3 DNA: TGTGCCAGCAGGACATCCGGTGCAGGAGAGGCTTATGGGGAGCAGTACTTC. As protein: CASRTSGAGEAYGEQYF.

Details on this clonotype: This could be a read error, since a much larger clone is one nucleotide away. V and J are TRBV29-1 and TRBJ2-7; TRBD2 matches 10 bases. Germline CDR1 and CDR2: SQVTM and ANQGSEA. CDR3 length: 15 amino acids. The CDR3 loop is CGVEDATSGHYEQYF. The CDR3 DNA sequence: TGCGGCGTTGAAGATGCGACTAGCGGGCACTACGAGCAGTACTTC.

The chain couples TRBV6-5 to TRBJ2-3; 7 nucleotides line up with TRBD2. The V segment lost 11 bases and the J segment 3 bases; nucleotides outside the gene matches: 14. The CDR3 spans 15 residues. CDR1 and CDR2 from the germline V gene are MNHEY and SVGAGI. This chain's CDR3 is CAGNPGLEGTDTQYF. In DNA form, the CDR3 reads TGTGCCGGCAATCCAGGACTAGAGGGAACAGATACGCAGTATTTT.

About this clonotype itself: Mismatch with germline at one junction end may stem from a read error. CDR3 loop: CSFNGPSFQETQYF. The CDR3 DNA reads TGCAGCTTTAACGGACCTAGCTTCCAAGAAACCCAGTATTTC. The chain has TRBV29-1 and TRBJ2-5; D might be TRBD2 (5 bases). The CDR3 covers 14 residues. Germline CDR1 and CDR2: SQVTM and ANQGSEA.

The chain is built from TRBV4-3 and TRBJ2-1, with D possibly TRBD1 on 7 matching bases. V lost 8 bases and J lost 7, with 18 bases in between. Germline CDR1 is LGHNA and CDR2 is YSLEER. The CDR3 totals 14 residues. The CDR3: CASGLDRRGNEQFF. CDR3 nucleotides: TGCGCCAGCGGCCTGGACAGGAGGGGGAATGAGCAGTTCTTC.

This sequence joins TRBV19 and TRBJ2-3; TRBD1 or TRBD2 may be the D gene (5 bases each). Germline values: CDR1 LNHDA, CDR2 SQIVND (reference sequence). CDR3 length: 17 amino acids. Trimming took 3 bases from V and 2 from J, leaving 18 bases between them. The CDR3 reads CASSIYGARELTDTQYF. CDR3 nucleotides: TGTGCCAGTAGTATTTACGGGGCCAGGGAGCTCACAGATACGCAGTATTTT.

Concerning this clonotype itself: A read error may account for a junction end that differs from germline. The chain joins TRBV5-1 to TRBJ1-1, with D perhaps matching TRBD1 (6 bases). The CDR3 extends over 15 amino acids. Germline V gene data show CDR1 as SGHRS and CDR2 as YFSETQ. In DNA form, the CDR3 reads TGCGCCAGCAACGACAGGCCGGGGTGGAACACTGAAGTTTTCTTT. Its translation is CASNDRPGWNTEVFF.

Turning to this clonotype: Because it lacks the conserved phenylalanine or tryptophan at the end, this CDR3 is likely a read error. The chain uses TRBV29-1 and TRBJ2-7, with 9 bases fitting TRBD2. Per the germline V gene, CDR1 is SQVTM and CDR2 is ANQGSEA. This CDR3 spans 13 amino acids. Trimming cost V 7 bases and J 5 bases; bases outside gene matches: 9. This CDR3 reads CSGRPAGGHEQYL. In DNA form, the CDR3 reads TGCAGCGGGCGACCAGCGGGAGGACACGAGCAGTACTTA.

Details on this clonotype: A read error may produce the germline difference seen at one junction end. The rearrangement links TRBV6-1 to TRBJ2-1, with D possibly TRBD1 on 11 matching bases. This CDR3 spans 13 amino acids. CDR1 and CDR2 from the germline V gene are MNHNS and SASEGT. CDR3 in amino acids: CTSGGDRGDEQFF. The CDR3 region has the DNA TGTACCAGCGGGGGGGACAGGGGGGATGAGCAGTTCTTT.

For this clonotype: A junction boundary mismatches the germline segment, possibly from a read error. The chain joins TRBV4-2 to TRBJ2-1; a possible D gene is TRBD2 (6 bases). CDR3 length: 16 residues. Per germline, CDR1 LGHNA and CDR2 YNFKEQ. The CDR3 is CASNQDGGRTYNQQFF. The CDR3 DNA follows: TGTGCCAGCAACCAAGATGGGGGGAGGACCTACAATCAGCAGTTCTTC.

Regarding this clonotype: The CDR3 end shows no conserved phenylalanine or tryptophan, and so a read error is likely. The DNA is left out, because the CDR3 cannot be placed on it with certainty; the CDR3 is given as TCRdb lists it. The V and J genes are TRBV12-3 or TRBV12-4 and TRBJ1-6; the DNA was not compared with TRBD1, the D call given in the table. Ends included, the CDR3 has 14 residues. CDR3 in amino acids: CASSSGTEDSPLRC.

CDR3 sequence: CASSPLRQGRNQPQHF. CDR3 DNA: TGTGCCAGCAGTCCCCTAAGACAGGGCCGCAATCAGCCCCAGCATTTT. The chain combines TRBV28 with TRBJ1-5; TRBD1 matches at 7 bases. This CDR3 comprises 16 residues. CDR1 and CDR2 (germline): MDHEN, SYDVKM. Germline trimming cut 5 bases from V and 2 bases from J; bases unmatched to any gene: 9. The complete variable domain, with remaining parts taken from reference TRBV28 and TRBJ1-5, reads DVKVTQSSRYLVKRTGEKVFLECVQDMDHENMFWYRQDPGLGLRLIYFSYDVKMKEKGDIPEGYSVSREKKERFSLILESASTNQTSMYLCASSPLRQGRNQPQHFGDGTRLSIL.

Comments on this clonotype: Given the absence of the conserved phenylalanine or tryptophan at the CDR3 end, a read error is likely. The chain employs TRBV6-1 and TRBJ2-5; D is tentatively TRBD1 or TRBD2 (5 bases each). This CDR3 has 19 amino acids. V lost 1 base and J 5 bases, leaving 26 bases between the germline ends. The V gene's germline CDR1 is MNHNS and CDR2 SASEGT. The CDR3 here is CASSEVGALGDLIRETQYS. CDR3 nucleotides: TGTGCCAGCAGTGAAGTCGGAGCCTTGGGGGATCTAATAAGGGAGACCCAGTACTCC.

This clonotype was observed once. The chain uses TRBV6-2 or TRBV6-3 and TRBJ2-7; D is ambiguous. The CDR3 runs to 16 residues. CDR1 MNHEY and CDR2 SVGEGT come from the germline V gene. V dropped 10 bases and J dropped 0 bases, with 22 bases sitting between them. The CDR3 region is CANCSGRSRSSYEQYF. CDR3 in DNA: TGTGCCAACTGTAGTGGGCGGAGCCGCAGCTCCTACGAGCAGTACTTC.

By frequency in the sample, this clonotype is medium-sized. This chain uses TRBV6-2 or TRBV6-3 with TRBJ2-3; perhaps D is TRBD1 or TRBD2 (5 bases each). The CDR3 extends over 14 amino acids. Trimming took off 5 bases at V and 5 bases at J, with 14 bases between the two ends. In germline, CDR1 is MNHEY, CDR2 SVGEGT. CDR3 region: CASSRGGAGDTQYF. Here the CDR3 DNA reads TGTGCCAGCAGTCGGGGCGGCGCCGGAGATACGCAGTATTTT.

The chain carries TRBV5-4 and TRBJ2-1; D gene uncertain. In germline, CDR1 is SGHNT, CDR2 YYREEE (reference sequence). V was pared by 4 bases and J by 16 bases, with 15 bases between. This CDR3 contains 11 residues. The CDR3 nucleotides read TGTGCCAGCAGCCGGTCCAATGATCATTTCTTC. This translates into CASSRSNDHFF.

This chain uses TRBV28 with TRBJ2-7; tentatively, D is TRBD1 or TRBD2 (5 bases each). Trimming removed 6 bases from V and 3 bases from J, with 12 bases in between. Germline CDR1 reads MDHEN; CDR2 reads SYDVKM. CDR3 length: 13 amino acids. The CDR3 DNA follows: TGTGCCAGCAGGGGGGACCGCGTCTACGAGCAGTACTTC. This encodes CASRGDRVYEQYF.

Details on this clonotype: A read error may account for a junction end that differs from germline. The chain joins TRBV6-6 to TRBJ2-1; possibly TRBD2 for D (6 bases). Germline V gene sequence: CDR1 MNHNY, CDR2 SVGAGI (reference sequence). The CDR3 length is 15 residues. CDR3 coding DNA: TGTGCCGACAGCTACCCGGGAGACGGGTACAATGAGCAGTCCTTC. This codes for CADSYPGDGYNEQSF.

This clonotype was detected only once. The chain uses TRBV29-1 and TRBJ2-1, with a tentative D call TRBD1 (5 bases). The CDR3 is 13 residues long. The germline V gene has CDR1 SQVTM and CDR2 ANQGSEA. V dropped 6 bases and J dropped 8 bases, with 17 bases sitting between them. The CDR3 reads CSVMRPLQDEQFF. The CDR3 coding sequence is TGCAGCGTCATGCGCCCCCTACAGGATGAGCAGTTCTTC.

The chain links TRBV6-1 to TRBJ2-7; 9 bases are a match to TRBD1. Germline V gene data show CDR1 as MNHNS and CDR2 as SASEGT. This CDR3 spans 14 amino acids. The V and J ends lost 10 bases and 2 bases, in that order; junction bases with no gene match: 9. This CDR3 is CAKSTGTGPYEQYF. The CDR3 nucleotides read TGTGCCAAGAGTACCGGGACAGGGCCCTACGAGCAGTACTTC.